This entry features one T cell receptor beta chain sequence. Its antigen is unidentified. TCRdb analysed the RT-PCR reads with MiXCR anew, one entry per CDR3 protein. The table lists a few hundred thousand distinct CDR3 sequences, approximately 15% of them singletons. The germline V gene encodes CDR1 SGHVS and CDR2 FQNEAQ. The V gene lost 5 bases and the J gene lost 4 bases, with 12 bases spanning the gap. The CDR3 length is 14 residues. This entry belongs to a study of response to subunit inactivated influenza vaccine. Study-level points and caveats: Authors proposed each seasonal influenza vaccination draws in few new T cells.

V and J are TRBV7-8 and TRBJ1-3; D is unclear. This clonotype originated in a man aged 45-60 years who received an inactivated influenza vaccine. Sequencing was performed on PBMCs from blood, taken less than 13 days after vaccination. The CDR3, as DNA: TGTGCCAGCAGCCCAAGAATAGGCGGAAACACCATATATTTT. Its protein is CASSPRIGGNTIYF.